This TCR beta chain was identified in a study of blood T cells in healthy people across ages. The use of a sample-barcoded 5' primer and a J-beta primer mix characterized a second PCR of roughly 6 to 12 cycles. Each of the cDNA molecules was tagged by a template-switch adaptor with 12 random nucleotides. TCRdb re-derived calls from the 5' RACE reads in MiXCR, one entry per CDR3 protein. This table holds approximately 730,000 distinct CDR3 sequences, less than 70% found once. The CDR3 loop spans 18 amino acids. Germline-derived CDR1 and CDR2 are DFQATT and SNEGSKA (reference sequence). J was trimmed by 0 bases and V by 0 bases; bases with no gene match: 8.

This chain uses TRBV20-1 with TRBJ2-1, with 10 bases lining up with TRBD2. The sequence was obtained from an elderly man in good health. The sequencing input was blood. In DNA form, the CDR3 reads TGCAGTGCTAGAGATCTAGCGGGAGCCCTTAACTCCTACAATGAGCAGTTCTTC. This encodes CSARDLAGALNSYNEQFF.